These 13 T cell receptor beta chains originate from one sample sequenced in a study of human T cells and chemical hapten exposure. TCRdb itself ran the RACE reads through MiXCR, one entry per CDR3 protein. This table holds 340,000 or so distinct CDR3 sequences, approximately 6.9% found once. Time point described: patch test 1, 2 weeks after DPC sensitization. Treatment here: therapeutic diphenylcyclopropenone sensitization with weekly scalp DPC. Sequenced material: whole blood, taken in connection with sensitization to the hapten diphenylcyclopropenone (DPC). These TCRs come from a woman younger than 35 with alopecia areata. Some clones in this sample may be carry-over from other donors' samples.

V usage is TRBV11-2 and J usage is TRBJ1-2; D uncertain. The V and J ends lost 0 bases and 1 base respectively, with 3 bases between them. Germline CDR1 is SGHAT and CDR2 is FQNNGV. The CDR3 is 13 amino acids. The DNA for the CDR3 is TGTGCCAGCAGCTTAGACCATAACTATGGCTACACCTTC. Translating gives CASSLDHNYGYTF.

This clonotype turned up a few times. The rearrangement joins TRBV4-2 to TRBJ1-4; no clear D gene. V shed 1 base and J shed 4 bases, with 7 bases lying between them. This CDR3 comprises 14 residues. Germline V gene data show CDR1 as LGHNA and CDR2 as YNFKEQ. The CDR3 DNA is TGTGCCAGCAGCCAAGGGGAGGTTAATGAAAAACTGTTTTTT. The encoded protein is CASSQGEVNEKLFF.

This clonotype was seen only a few times. This chain joins TRBV7-9 and TRBJ2-1; the D call may be TRBD1 or TRBD2 (5 bases each). The CDR3 is 18 residues long. The germline CDR1 and CDR2 sequences are SEHNR and FQNEAQ (reference sequence). The ends were cut back, 2 bases at V and 0 bases at J, with 17 bases in the middle. CDR3: CASSLIKSPGSSYNEQFF. The CDR3 DNA reads as TGTGCCAGCAGCTTAATCAAATCCCCAGGGAGCTCCTACAATGAGCAGTTCTTC.

The rearrangement joins TRBV4-2 to TRBJ1-1, with a possible D match to TRBD1 (6 bases). V lost 0 bases to trimming and J lost 4 bases, with 12 bases between them. Germline CDR1 is LGHNA and CDR2 is YNFKEQ. The CDR3 covers 15 residues. The CDR3 loop reads CASSQDRQGSTEAFF. CDR3 DNA sequence: TGTGCCAGCAGCCAAGATCGCCAGGGGAGCACTGAAGCTTTCTTT.

This chain links TRBV12-3 or TRBV12-4 with TRBJ2-7, with TRBD2 as a possible D gene (6 bases). Deletions cut 6 bases from V and 4 bases from J, with 13 bases between. The CDR3 has 13 residues. The CDR3 region has the DNA TGTGCCAGCAGCCTGACTAGTAATTACGAGCAGTACTTC. It encodes CASSLTSNYEQYF.

This clonotype was detected a few times. V gene TRBV29-1 combines with J gene TRBJ1-1; D might be TRBD1 (5 bases). V was cut by 3 bases and J by 9 bases, with 11 bases left in between. CDR3 length: 11 residues. CDR1 and CDR2 from the germline V gene are SQVTM and ANQGSEA. CDR3 sequence reads: CSVEEGMKAFF. The CDR3 coding sequence is TGCAGCGTTGAGGAGGGGATGAAAGCTTTCTTT.

This clonotype occurred a few times. J is TRBJ1-2 and V is TRBV29-1; 8 bases map to TRBD1. Germline values: CDR1 SQVTM, CDR2 ANQGSEA. With V trimmed by 4 bases and J by 4 bases, 11 bases remained unmatched. The CDR3 covers 15 residues. CDR3 amino acids: CSVGNWDRTVYGYTF. DNA of the CDR3: TGCAGCGTTGGCAATTGGGACAGGACGGTCTATGGCTACACCTTC.

In its sample, this clonotype was seen many times. The chain couples TRBV20-1 to TRBJ1-1; the match to TRBD1 covers 9 bases. J lost 3 bases, V lost 6 bases, and 8 bases had no gene match. CDR3 length: 14 residues. Germline CDR1 DFQATT, CDR2 SNEGSKA (reference sequence). The CDR3 is CSALLTGGDTEAFF. Written as DNA, the CDR3 is TGCAGTGCGTTGTTAACAGGGGGCGACACTGAAGCTTTCTTT.

The chain recombines TRBV7-2 with TRBJ2-1, with 8 bases matching TRBD1. Germline V gene lookup returns CDR1 SGHTA and CDR2 FQGNSA. This CDR3 comprises 15 residues. Trimming cost V 4 bases and J 3 bases; bases outside gene matches: 5. Here the CDR3 reads CASSSGQGFYNEQFF. The CDR3 nucleotides read TGTGCCAGCAGCTCCGGACAGGGTTTCTACAATGAGCAGTTCTTC.

There are many counts of this clonotype. The CDR3 is CASTQFPEGEQYF. CDR3 sequence (DNA): TGTGCCAGCACCCAATTCCCGGAGGGCGAGCAGTACTTC. This chain uses TRBV6-2 or TRBV6-3 with TRBJ2-7; maybe TRBD2 (6 bases). CDR1 is MNHEY and CDR2 is SVGEGT in the germline V gene. CDR3 size: 13 residues. V shed 7 bases and J shed 6 bases, with 16 bases lying between them.

J is TRBJ1-1 and V is TRBV29-1; D is perhaps TRBD1 (6 bases). Germline V gene lookup returns CDR1 SQVTM and CDR2 ANQGSEA. Trimming pared 3 bases from V and 0 bases from J, leaving 11 bases between. This CDR3 has 14 residues. The CDR3 DNA follows: TGCAGCGTTGAGGCAGGGGTCATGAACACTGAAGCTTTCTTT. It translates to CSVEAGVMNTEAFF.

The chain recombines TRBV28 with TRBJ1-4; D is ambiguous. CDR3 length equals 18 residues. Trimming cost V 5 bases and J 7 bases, with 26 bases left between them. Per the germline V gene, CDR1 is MDHEN and CDR2 is SYDVKM. CDR3 nucleotide sequence: TGTGCCAGCAGTACCTCCCCTCTTGGAGCCTCTCTTGGTGAAAAACTGTTTTTT. This translates into CASSTSPLGASLGEKLFF.

At least ten counts were recorded for this clonotype. The rearrangement links TRBV3-1 to TRBJ1-1; no clear D gene. Trimming pared 3 bases from V and 1 base from J, leaving 6 bases between. This CDR3 contains 13 residues. Per germline, CDR1 LGHDT and CDR2 YNNKEL (reference sequence). CDR3: CASSQGENTEAFF. As DNA, the CDR3 is TGTGCCAGCAGCCAGGGAGAGAACACTGAAGCTTTCTTT.